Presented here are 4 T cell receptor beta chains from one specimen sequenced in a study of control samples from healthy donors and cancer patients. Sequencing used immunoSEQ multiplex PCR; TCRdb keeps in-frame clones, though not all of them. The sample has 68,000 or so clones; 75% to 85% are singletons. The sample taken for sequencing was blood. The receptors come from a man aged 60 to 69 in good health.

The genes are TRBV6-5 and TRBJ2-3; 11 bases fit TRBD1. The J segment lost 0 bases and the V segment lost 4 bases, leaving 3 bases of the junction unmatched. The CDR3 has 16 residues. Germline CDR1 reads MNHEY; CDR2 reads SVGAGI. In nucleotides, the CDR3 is TGTGCCAGCAGTTCCTGGACAGGGGGCAGCACAGATACGCAGTATTTT. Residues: CASSSWTGGSTDTQYF.

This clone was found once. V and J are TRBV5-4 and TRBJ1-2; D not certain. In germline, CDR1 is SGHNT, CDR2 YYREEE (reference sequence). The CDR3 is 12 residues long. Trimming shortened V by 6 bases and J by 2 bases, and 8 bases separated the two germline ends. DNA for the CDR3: TGTGCCAGCACTACTACGAACTATGGCTACACCTTC. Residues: CASTTTNYGYTF. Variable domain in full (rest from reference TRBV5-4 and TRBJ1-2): ETGVTQSPTHLIKTRGQQVTLRCSSQSGHNTVSWYQQALGQGPQFIFQYYREEENGRGNFPPRFSGLQFPNYSSELNVNALELDDSALYLCASTTTNYGYTFGSGTRLTVV.

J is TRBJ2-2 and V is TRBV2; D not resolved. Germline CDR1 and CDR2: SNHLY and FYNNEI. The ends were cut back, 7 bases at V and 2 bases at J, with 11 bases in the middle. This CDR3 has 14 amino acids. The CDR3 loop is CASIPPFNTGELFF. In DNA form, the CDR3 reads TGTGCCAGCATTCCCCCTTTCAACACCGGGGAGCTGTTTTTT. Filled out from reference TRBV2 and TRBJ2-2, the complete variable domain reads EPEVTQTPSHQVTQMGQEVILRCVPISNHLYFYWYRQILGQKVEFLVSFYNNEISEKSEIFDDQFSVERPDGSNFTLKIRSTKLEDSAMYFCASIPPFNTGELFFGEGSRLTVL.

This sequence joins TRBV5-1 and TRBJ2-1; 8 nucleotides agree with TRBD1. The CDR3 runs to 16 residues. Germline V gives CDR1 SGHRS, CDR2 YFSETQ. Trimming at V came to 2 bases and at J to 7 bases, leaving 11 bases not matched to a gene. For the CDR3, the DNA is TGCGCCAGCAGCTTCAAGACAGGGGTCCTACGGAATGAGCAGTTCTTC. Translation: CASSFKTGVLRNEQFF.